These T cell receptor beta chains were read from a single sample in a study of blood T cell repertoires in COVID-19. Repertoires were generated with immunoSEQ multiplex PCR, while TCRdb's copy carries only in-frame clones and drops some. The table shows 300,000 to 350,000 clones, with around 91% occurring only once. The sequenced sample consisted of peripheral blood. Receptor source: a woman younger than 35 who had recovered from COVID-19. Both conserved end residues are part of each CDR3. The D gene is left open where the match is weak. Size is omitted from some rows. Given values are once, few, many or a class for expanded clones.

>TRBV29-1|TRBD2|TRBJ2-1|.
CSAKGPSGSNEQFF
TGCAGCGCCAAGGGCCCTAGCGGGAGTAATGAGCAGTTCTTC
>TRBV4-1|.|TRBJ1-2|.
CASSQEGRGGGLYGYTF
TGCGCCAGCAGCCAAGAAGGCCGCGGGGGCGGACTTTATGGCTACACCTTC
>TRBV3-1/TRBV3-2|.|TRBJ2-1|.
CASTPAGEDEQFF
TGTGCCAGCACCCCAGCGGGTGAAGATGAGCAGTTCTTC
>TRBV2|TRBD2|TRBJ2-3|.
CASSAELAVSTDTQYF
TGTGCCAGCAGTGCCGAACTAGCGGTTAGCACAGATACGCAGTATTTT
>TRBV7-2|.|TRBJ1-2|.
CASSFKSDYGYTF
TGTGCCAGCAGCTTTAAAAGCGACTATGGCTACACCTTC
>TRBV7-2|TRBD1|TRBJ1-5|once
CASSPDRGLFQPQHF
TGTGCCAGCAGCCCCGACAGGGGGCTTTTCCAGCCCCAGCATTTT
>TRBV28|.|TRBJ2-1|.
CASSTGSFEGNEQFF
TGTGCCAGCAGTACCGGGTCTTTTGAGGGCAATGAGCAGTTCTTC
>TRBV5-1|.|TRBJ2-1|.
CASSLAFDSGATYNEQFF
TGCGCCAGCAGCTTGGCTTTTGATTCGGGAGCAACCTACAATGAGCAGTTCTTC
>TRBV6-5|.|TRBJ2-5|.
CASSPRTGRETQYF
TGTGCCAGCAGTCCCCGGACTGGCCGGGAGACCCAGTACTTC
>TRBV4-1|.|TRBJ2-1|.
CASSQEGSYNEQFF
TGCGCCAGCAGCCAAGAGGGCAGCTACAATGAGCAGTTCTTC
>TRBV6-2/TRBV6-3|.|TRBJ2-3|.
CASSRGTFSDTQYF
TGTGCCAGCAGTCGAGGAACTTTCTCCGATACGCAGTATTTT
>TRBV10-3|TRBD2|TRBJ2-2|.
CAISVASGSNTGELFF
TGTGCCATCAGTGTGGCTAGCGGTTCGAACACCGGGGAGCTGTTTTTT
>TRBV18|.|TRBJ2-1|.
CASSLSGSSYNEQFF
TGTGCCAGCTCACTGAGCGGAAGCTCCTACAATGAGCAGTTCTTC
>TRBV7-9|TRBD2|TRBJ2-1|.
CASSLSGGRRYNEQFF
TGTGCCAGCAGCTTATCTGGCGGGAGGCGATACAATGAGCAGTTCTTC
>TRBV28|.|TRBJ1-5|.
CASSVEGGGYSNQPQHF
TGTGCCAGCTCCGTGGAGGGTGGGGGATATAGCAATCAGCCCCAGCATTTT
>TRBV6-1|.|TRBJ1-1|.
CASSETVNTEAFF
TGTGCCAGCAGTGAAACGGTGAACACTGAAGCTTTCTTT
>TRBV12-3/TRBV12-4|.|TRBJ1-1|once
CASSLSDYTEAFF
TGTGCCAGCAGTTTATCAGATTACACTGAAGCTTTCTTT
>TRBV9|TRBD2|TRBJ2-2|.
CASSVGTSGTGELFF
TGTGCCAGCAGCGTAGGGACTAGCGGCACCGGGGAGCTGTTTTTT
>TRBV5-4|TRBD2|TRBJ2-3|.
CASSLRGREGTDTQYF
TGTGCCAGCAGCTTACGGGGGAGGGAAGGCACAGATACGCAGTATTTT
>TRBV30|TRBD2|TRBJ2-1|.
CAWSLPRDFGLAGGHGEQFF
TGTGCCTGGAGTCTCCCCCGGGACTTCGGACTAGCGGGAGGGCACGGGGAGCAGTTCTTC
>TRBV11-3|TRBD1|TRBJ1-2|.
CASSSHGQGYGYTF
TGTGCCAGCAGCTCCCACGGACAGGGGTATGGCTACACCTTC
>TRBV10-2|TRBD2|TRBJ2-1|.
CASRTSRNNEQFF
TGCGCCTCCCGGACTAGCCGAAACAATGAGCAGTTCTTC
>TRBV5-1|.|TRBJ1-1|.
CASSLGGGLNTEAFF
TGCGCCAGCAGCTTGGGTGGGGGCCTGAACACTGAAGCTTTCTTT
>TRBV4-1|.|TRBJ1-3|.
CASSQDTGRYGNTIYF
TGCGCCAGCAGCCAAGATACAGGGCGGTATGGAAACACCATATATTTT
>TRBV11-3|TRBD2|TRBJ2-3|.
CASSLAGGSSRVEDTQYF
TGTGCCAGCAGCTTAGCTGGCGGGAGTTCCAGGGTAGAAGATACGCAGTATTTT
>TRBV7-9|TRBD2|TRBJ2-1|.
CASSRAPTSGRADEQFF
TGTGCCAGCAGCCGAGCTCCGACTAGCGGGAGGGCCGATGAGCAGTTCTTC
>TRBV18|.|TRBJ1-5|.
CASSPLGRVAQPQHF
TGTGCCAGCTCACCTCTCGGCAGGGTGGCTCAGCCCCAGCATTTT
>TRBV19|.|TRBJ1-2|.
CASSIPGRGYTF
TGTGCCAGTAGTATCCCCGGTCGTGGCTACACCTTC
>TRBV20-1|.|TRBJ2-1|once
CSARQGYEQFF
TGCAGTGCTAGGCAGGGGTATGAGCAGTTCTTC
>TRBV6-5|.|TRBJ2-3|.
CASTRRRTATDTQYF
TGTGCCAGCACCCGCCGTCGGACAGCGACAGATACGCAGTATTTT
>TRBV10-1|.|TRBJ2-3|.
CASSDYSGDGRPPPDTQYF
TGCGCCAGCAGTGATTATTCGGGTGACGGGAGACCCCCCCCAGATACGCAGTATTTT
>TRBV20-1|TRBD2|TRBJ2-5|.
CSASLRGRALETQYF
TGCAGTGCTAGTCTTCGGGGGAGGGCCTTGGAGACCCAGTACTTC
>TRBV3-1/TRBV3-2|.|TRBJ2-2|.
CASTQGGGTGGGTGELFF
TGTGCCAGCACCCAAGGAGGAGGGACTGGTGGGGGCACCGGGGAGCTGTTTTTT
>TRBV4-3|TRBD2|TRBJ2-1|.
CASSQALAGGINEQFF
TGCGCCAGCAGCCAAGCTCTAGCGGGAGGGATCAATGAGCAGTTCTTC
>TRBV28|.|TRBJ1-1|.
CASSNGQLNTEAFF
TGTGCCAGCAGTAACGGACAACTGAACACTGAAGCTTTCTTT
>TRBV19|TRBD1|TRBJ1-2|few
CASSPGQAIKGGYTF
TGTGCCAGTAGTCCCGGACAGGCCATCAAAGGGGGCTACACCTTC
>TRBV7-2|.|TRBJ2-5|once
CASSGGGETQYF
TGTGCCAGCAGCGGGGGAGGAGAGACCCAGTACTTC
>TRBV20-1|.|TRBJ2-3|.
CSASASWRRTDTQYF
TGCAGTGCTAGTGCTAGCTGGAGACGCACAGATACGCAGTATTTT
>TRBV30|TRBD1|TRBJ1-6|.
CAWSPRGVYNSPLHF
TGTGCCTGGAGTCCCAGGGGGGTATATAATTCACCCCTCCACTTT
>TRBV27|TRBD1|TRBJ1-3|few
CASSPRRSQGVRDTIYF
TGTGCCAGCAGTCCCCGGCGTTCGCAGGGGGTCAGAGACACCATATATTTT
>TRBV19|.|TRBJ1-1|.
CASINGGDTEAFF
TGTGCCAGTATTAACGGTGGAGACACTGAAGCTTTCTTT
>TRBV19|.|TRBJ2-1|.
CASSAVNEQFF
TGTGCCAGTAGTGCGGTCAATGAGCAGTTCTTC
>TRBV19|TRBD1|TRBJ2-2|once
CASTLGQANTGELFF
TGTGCCAGTACCTTGGGACAGGCGAACACCGGGGAGCTGTTTTTT
>TRBV6-2/TRBV6-3|TRBD2|TRBJ2-2|.
CASSYLRLAGNTGELFF
TGTGCCAGCAGTTACTTACGACTAGCGGGAAACACCGGGGAGCTGTTTTTT
>TRBV11-3|.|TRBJ1-2|.
CASSYPGGEVSYTF
TGTGCCAGCAGCTACCCGGGGGGGGAAGTAAGCTACACCTTC
>TRBV9|.|TRBJ2-5|.
CASSDQGTIQETQYF
TGTGCCAGCAGCGACCAGGGGACAATTCAAGAGACCCAGTACTTC
>TRBV6-5|TRBD1|TRBJ1-5|.
CASSRGQGAVQPQHF
TGTGCCAGCAGCCGGGGACAGGGGGCGGTTCAGCCCCAGCATTTT
>TRBV12-5|.|TRBJ1-3|.
CASAGGAFVSGNTIYF
TGTGCTAGTGCCGGGGGGGCTTTTGTCTCTGGAAACACCATATATTTT
>TRBV13|.|TRBJ1-5|.
CASSLGRGRNQPQHF
TGTGCCAGCAGCTTAGGCCGGGGTCGCAATCAGCCCCAGCATTTT
>TRBV19|TRBD2|TRBJ2-2|.
CASRGLAGGNFTGELFF
TGTGCCAGTAGGGGACTAGCGGGAGGGAACTTTACCGGGGAGCTGTTTTTT
>TRBV13|.|TRBJ2-1|.
CASSLAGDNEQFF
TGTGCCAGCAGCTTAGCGGGAGACAATGAGCAGTTCTTC
>TRBV7-9|.|TRBJ1-2|.
CASSLVPAGGYTF
TGTGCCAGCAGCTTAGTTCCGGCGGGGGGCTACACCTTC
>TRBV6-2/TRBV6-3|.|TRBJ2-1|.
CASSYESAAEEQFF
TGTGCCAGCAGTTACGAGTCGGCGGCAGAGGAGCAGTTCTTC
>TRBV24-1|TRBD1|TRBJ2-1|.
CATSDRLTGGSYNEQFF
TGTGCCACCAGTGACCGATTAACAGGGGGCTCCTACAATGAGCAGTTCTTC
>TRBV29-1|.|TRBJ2-3|.
CSELTGPDTQYF
TGCAGCGAATTAACAGGGCCAGATACGCAGTATTTT
>TRBV11-2|TRBD2|TRBJ2-1|.
CASSLDHLAGSQNEQFF
TGTGCCAGCAGCTTAGATCATCTAGCGGGGTCTCAGAATGAGCAGTTCTTC